This is a list of T cell receptor beta chains from one sample in a study of shared clonotypes between healthy human individuals. TCRdb's table, derived via immunoSEQ multiplex PCR, lists solely in-frame clones and lacks some. The table includes fewer than 850,000 clones, 90% detected once. Material: memory CD8+ T cells from PBMCs. Receptors originate from a man in his late teens or twenties in good health. Some clones in this sample may be carry-over from other donors' samples. CDR3s include the opening cysteine and the closing phenylalanine or tryptophan. A D gene is named only where the DNA matches it firmly. Size values are once, few and many counts, or a class for expanded clones, and some rows have none.

abundance	v_gene	d_gene	j_gene	CDR3aa	CDR3nt
.	TRBV7-9	TRBD2	TRBJ2-1	CASSPRTSGRRGNEQFF	TGTGCCAGCAGCCCCCGGACTAGCGGGAGGCGAGGCAATGAGCAGTTCTTC
.	TRBV4-3	.	TRBJ2-5	CASSQSQGRETQYF	TGCGCCAGCAGCCAGTCCCAGGGTCGGGAGACCCAGTACTTC
.	TRBV9	TRBD1	TRBJ2-5	CASSVDDRGLGETQYF	TGTGCCAGCAGCGTAGATGACAGGGGCCTAGGGGAGACCCAGTACTTC
.	TRBV28	.	TRBJ2-1	CASSSPETRFDEQFF	TGTGCCAGCAGCTCCCCCGAGACTAGGTTTGACGAGCAGTTCTTC
once	TRBV15	.	TRBJ2-7	CATSSYETGTPYEQYF	TGTGCCACCAGCAGCTACGAAACCGGGACCCCCTACGAGCAGTACTTC
once	TRBV19	TRBD1	TRBJ2-7	CASSIGTGQSYEQYF	TGTGCCAGTAGTATAGGGACAGGACAGAGCTACGAGCAGTACTTC
.	TRBV11-3	.	TRBJ2-1	CASSERKSGNNEQFF	TGTGCCAGCAGCGAGCGGAAATCCGGGAACAATGAGCAGTTCTTC
.	TRBV5-3	.	TRBJ1-5	CARSRCTPGQPLYSNQPQHF	TGTGCCAGAAGCCGCTGTACACCGGGGCAGCCCCTTTATAGCAATCAGCCCCAGCATTTT
.	TRBV27	TRBD2	TRBJ2-3	CASSFPGLAGTQYF	TGTGCCAGCAGTTTCCCGGGACTAGCGGGTACGCAGTATTTT
once	TRBV28	TRBD1	TRBJ2-5	CASSLSGGEETQYF	TGTGCCAGCAGTTTATCAGGGGGCGAGGAGACCCAGTACTTC
.	TRBV11-3	TRBD1	TRBJ2-1	CASSIRQGKGAVEQFF	TGTGCCAGCAGTATTAGACAGGGAAAAGGGGCGGTTGAGCAGTTCTTC
.	TRBV5-6	.	TRBJ1-1	CASSLDPPNTEAFF	TGTGCCAGCAGCTTGGATCCGCCGAACACTGAAGCTTTCTTT
.	TRBV27	TRBD2	TRBJ2-7	CASSAGLAYEQYF	TGTGCCAGCAGTGCTGGACTAGCCTACGAGCAGTACTTC
.	TRBV2	.	TRBJ1-2	CAGRGEYYGYTF	TGTGCCGGGCGGGGGGAATACTATGGCTACACCTTC
.	TRBV11-2	TRBD1	TRBJ2-7	CASSSGTAYEQYF	TGTGCCAGCAGCTCCGGGACAGCCTACGAGCAGTACTTC
.	TRBV11-2	TRBD2	TRBJ2-7	CASSSPLAESSYEQYF	TGTGCCAGCAGCTCCCCACTAGCGGAGAGCTCCTACGAGCAGTACTTC
.	TRBV19	.	TRBJ1-2	CASTYAGAFYGYTF	TGTGCCAGTACCTACGCGGGGGCCTTCTATGGCTACACCTTC
.	TRBV5-6	.	TRBJ2-7	CASSLVGGQFYEQYF	TGTGCCAGCAGCTTGGTGGGAGGCCAGTTCTACGAGCAGTACTTC
.	TRBV19	TRBD1	TRBJ1-1	CASSTQGSVNTEAFF	TGTGCCAGTAGTACACAGGGGTCAGTGAACACTGAAGCTTTCTTT
.	TRBV5-1	.	TRBJ2-1	CASGSTSSYNEQFF	TGCGCCAGCGGGTCGACTAGTTCCTACAATGAGCAGTTCTTC